The rows below give T cell receptor beta chains drawn from one sample of a study of a mutant IDH1 vaccine in newly diagnosed glioma. The repertoire was sequenced with immunoSEQ multiplex PCR; TCRdb's copy has only in-frame clones and lacks some. Among about 120,000 clones, around 80% were seen once, and the ten largest hold 5.5%. No antigens are known for them. The material sequenced was PBMCs, taken from a glioma patient whose treatment included an IDH1 peptide vaccine. All receptors derive from a man aged 35-49 years with glioma. The CDR3 runs from the conserved cysteine through the conserved F or W. The D gene is left open where the match is weak. Only part of the rows carry a size: once, few, many, or a class if the clone is expanded.

>NA|TRBJ2-3|TRBD2|TRBV4-3
CASSQELADTDTQYF
TGCGCCAGCAGCCAAGAGCTAGCGGACACAGATACGCAGTATTTT
>once|TRBJ2-7|NA|TRBV30
CAWSNDGHEQYF
TGTGCCTGGAGTAACGACGGCCACGAGCAGTACTTC
>NA|TRBJ2-7|NA|TRBV19
CASSRHIIYEQYF
TGTGCCAGTAGTAGGCACATCATCTACGAGCAGTACTTC
>NA|TRBJ1-2|TRBD1|TRBV7-7
CASSTGQGANGYTF
TGTGCTAGCAGCACCGGACAGGGAGCGAATGGCTACACCTTC
>few|TRBJ1-1|TRBD1|TRBV19
CASSIRTGEVTEAFF
TGTGCCAGTAGTATCCGAACAGGGGAAGTGACTGAAGCTTTCTTT
>NA|TRBJ2-5|NA|TRBV14
CASSPGRTVQETQYF
TGTGCCAGCAGCCCAGGAAGGACAGTCCAAGAGACCCAGTACTTC
>NA|TRBJ1-5|NA|TRBV7-2
CASSLDGWGPQHF
TGTGCCAGCAGCTTAGACGGGTGGGGGCCCCAGCATTTT
>NA|TRBJ1-2|NA|TRBV6-1
CASSEGFGYGYTF
TGTGCCAGCAGTGAAGGGTTCGGCTATGGCTACACCTTC
>NA|TRBJ2-7|TRBD1|TRBV19
CASSNRQGAWNEQYF
TGTGCCAGTAGTAATCGACAGGGGGCTTGGAACGAGCAGTACTTC
>NA|TRBJ2-1|TRBD2|TRBV7-6
CASSLVSGRGHEQFF
TGTGCCAGCAGCTTAGTTAGCGGGAGAGGCCATGAGCAGTTCTTC
>NA|TRBJ2-6|NA|TRBV9
CASTSGTLGANVLTF
TGTGCCAGCACCTCGGGGACGTTAGGGGCCAACGTCCTGACTTTC
>NA|TRBJ2-5|TRBD1|TRBV7-2
CASSLAGTGFGETQYF
TGTGCCAGCAGCTTAGCCGGGACAGGGTTCGGGGAGACCCAGTACTTC
>NA|TRBJ1-5|TRBD1|TRBV6-1
CASSEQSGGYQPQHF
TGTGCCAGCAGTGAACAGTCAGGGGGGTATCAGCCCCAGCATTTT
>NA|TRBJ1-1|TRBD1|TRBV6-6
CASRQGGYTEAFF
TGTGCCAGCAGACAGGGGGGTTACACTGAAGCTTTCTTT
>few|TRBJ2-3|NA|TRBV28
CASSLLQGTDTQYF
TGTGCCAGCAGCCTACTCCAGGGGACAGATACGCAGTATTTT
>NA|TRBJ1-5|NA|TRBV10-3
CAIRQDNQPQHF
TGTGCCATCAGACAGGACAATCAGCCCCAGCATTTT
>NA|TRBJ1-2|TRBD1|TRBV27
CASRGAGGDYGYTF
TGTGCCAGCAGGGGGGCAGGGGGGGACTATGGCTACACCTTC
>NA|TRBJ1-4|NA|TRBV4-2
CASNERDGTNEKLFF
TGTGCCAGCAACGAACGGGACGGAACTAATGAAAAACTGTTTTTT
>NA|TRBJ2-2|TRBD2|TRBV6-6
CASSYPGTSLGELFF
TGTGCCAGCAGTTACCCCGGGACTAGCCTCGGGGAGCTGTTTTTT
>NA|TRBJ1-2|NA|TRBV10-3
CAIRGSNYGYTF
TGTGCCATCAGGGGCTCAAACTATGGCTACACCTTC
>NA|TRBJ1-2|NA|TRBV7-8
CASSWDKLGGYTF
TGTGCCAGCAGCTGGGACAAACTAGGTGGCTACACCTTC
>NA|TRBJ2-6|TRBD2|TRBV28
CASSLGGLAASGANVLTF
TGTGCCAGCAGTTTGGGGGGACTAGCAGCCTCTGGGGCCAACGTCCTGACTTTC
>NA|TRBJ1-4|TRBD1|TRBV6-6
CASILRQGSNEKLFF
TGTGCCAGCATTTTACGACAGGGATCTAATGAAAAACTGTTTTTT
>NA|TRBJ1-3|NA|TRBV23-1
CASSQSETGPGNTIYF
TGCGCCAGCAGTCAATCCGAGACAGGACCGGGAAACACCATATATTTT
>NA|TRBJ2-4|NA|TRBV5-1
CASSLAGQGGKNIQYF
TGCGCCAGCAGCTTGGCCGGGCAGGGAGGCAAAAACATTCAGTACTTC
>NA|TRBJ2-1|NA|TRBV21-1
CASSTNRRSYNEQFF
TGTGCCAGCAGCACCAACAGGCGATCCTACAATGAGCAGTTCTTC
>NA|TRBJ2-7|NA|TRBV6-5
CASSYLGVTYEQYF
TGTGCCAGCAGTTACCTTGGGGTAACCTACGAGCAGTACTTC
>NA|TRBJ1-1|TRBD1|TRBV5-4
CASSRPGQGATEAFF
TGTGCCAGCAGCCGGCCGGGACAGGGGGCCACTGAAGCTTTCTTT
>NA|TRBJ2-1|NA|TRBV4-3
CASSQDLGVSSYNEQFF
TGCGCCAGCAGCCAAGATCTGGGGGTGAGCTCCTACAATGAGCAGTTCTTC
>NA|TRBJ2-7|TRBD2|TRBV2
CASSGLAVIGEQYF
TGTGCCAGCAGTGGACTAGCGGTCATCGGCGAGCAGTACTTC
>NA|TRBJ2-5|TRBD1|TRBV2
CASTGTEAIETQYF
TGTGCCAGCACCGGGACAGAGGCTATAGAGACCCAGTACTTC
>NA|TRBJ2-1|TRBD1|TRBV7-2
CASGTGTGGVNEQFF
TGTGCCAGCGGAACCGGGACAGGGGGCGTAAATGAGCAGTTCTTC
>NA|TRBJ2-1|TRBD2|TRBV18
CASSSSSGSSYNEQFF
TGTGCCAGCTCAAGTTCTAGCGGGAGCTCCTACAATGAGCAGTTCTTC
>NA|TRBJ2-3|NA|TRBV7-6
CASSPGTDTQYF
TGTGCCAGCAGCCCAGGCACAGATACGCAGTATTTT
>few|TRBJ2-3|NA|TRBV7-2
CASRSGSVDTQYF
TGTGCCAGCAGGTCCGGGTCCGTCGATACGCAGTATTTT
>NA|TRBJ1-4|TRBD1|TRBV4-1
CASSHGTGANEKLFF
TGCGCCAGCAGCCATGGGACAGGCGCCAATGAAAAACTGTTTTTT